This T cell receptor beta chain stems from a study of response to subunit inactivated influenza vaccine. Study-wide results and caveats: The study's authors posited that every seasonal influenza vaccination enlists few new T cells.

Germline V CDR1 and CDR2: MNHNS, SASEGT. This CDR3 has 14 amino acids. With V trimmed by 8 bases and J by 5 bases, 9 bases remained unmatched. One entry per CDR3 protein results from TCRdb running MiXCR on the RT-PCR reads. The sample lists about 830,000 distinct CDR3 sequences, around 20% occurring once. There are many counts of this clonotype. What it recognizes is unknown. Source: PBMCs from blood, taken 5 days after vaccination. The chain employs TRBV6-1 and TRBJ2-7, with TRBD2 matching 10 bases. The source is a man between 50 and 59 years old who received an inactivated influenza vaccine. Here the CDR3 reads CASLFTSGIHEQYF. CDR3 sequence (DNA): TGTGCCAGCTTATTCACTAGCGGGATCCACGAGCAGTACTTC.